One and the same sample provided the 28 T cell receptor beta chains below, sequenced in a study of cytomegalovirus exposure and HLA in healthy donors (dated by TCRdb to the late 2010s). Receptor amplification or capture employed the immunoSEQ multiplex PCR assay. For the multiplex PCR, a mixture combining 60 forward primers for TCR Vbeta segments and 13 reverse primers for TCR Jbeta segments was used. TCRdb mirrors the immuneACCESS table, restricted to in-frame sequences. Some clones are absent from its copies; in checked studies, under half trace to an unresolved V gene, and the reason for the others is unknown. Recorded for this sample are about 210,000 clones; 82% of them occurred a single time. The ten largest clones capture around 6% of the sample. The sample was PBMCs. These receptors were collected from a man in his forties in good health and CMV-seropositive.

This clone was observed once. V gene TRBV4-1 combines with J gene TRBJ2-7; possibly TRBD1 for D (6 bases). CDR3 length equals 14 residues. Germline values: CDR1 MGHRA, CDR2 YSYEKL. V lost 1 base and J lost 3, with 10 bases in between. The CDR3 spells CASSQAQGHYEQYV. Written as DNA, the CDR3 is TGCGCCAGCAGCCAAGCCCAGGGACACTACGAGCAGTACGTC.

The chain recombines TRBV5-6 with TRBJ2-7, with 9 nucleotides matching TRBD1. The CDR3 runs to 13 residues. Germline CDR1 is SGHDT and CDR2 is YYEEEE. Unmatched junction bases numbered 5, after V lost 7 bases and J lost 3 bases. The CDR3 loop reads CASCRDRVYEQYV. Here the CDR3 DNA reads TGTGCCAGCTGCCGGGACAGGGTCTACGAGCAGTACGTC.

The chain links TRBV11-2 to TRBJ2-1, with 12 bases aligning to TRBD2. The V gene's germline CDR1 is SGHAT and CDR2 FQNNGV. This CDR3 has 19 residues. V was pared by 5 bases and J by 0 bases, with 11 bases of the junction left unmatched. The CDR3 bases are TGTGCCAGCAGCCTTCCGGGACTAGCGGGCCTAAGCTCCTACAATGAGCAGTTCTTC. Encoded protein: CASSLPGLAGLSSYNEQFF.

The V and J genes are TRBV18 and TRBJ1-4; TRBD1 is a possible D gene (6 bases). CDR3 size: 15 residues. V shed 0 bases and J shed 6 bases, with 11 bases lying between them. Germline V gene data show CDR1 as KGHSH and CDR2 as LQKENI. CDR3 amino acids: CASSPPAGEHEKLFF. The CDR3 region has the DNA TGTGCCAGCTCACCACCGGCAGGGGAACATGAAAAACTGTTTTTT. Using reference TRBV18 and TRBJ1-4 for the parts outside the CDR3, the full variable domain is NAGVMQNPRHLVRRRGQEARLRCSPMKGHSHVYWYRQLPEEGLKFMVYLQKENIIDESGMPKERFSAEFPKEGPSILRIQQVVRGDSAAYFCASSPPAGEHEKLFFGSGTQLSVL.

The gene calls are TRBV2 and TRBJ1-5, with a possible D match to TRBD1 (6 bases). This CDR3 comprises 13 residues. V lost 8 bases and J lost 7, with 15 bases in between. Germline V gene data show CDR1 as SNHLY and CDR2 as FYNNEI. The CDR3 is CASGGAGYQPQHF. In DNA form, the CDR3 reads TGTGCCAGCGGGGGCGCCGGTTACCAGCCCCAGCATTTT.

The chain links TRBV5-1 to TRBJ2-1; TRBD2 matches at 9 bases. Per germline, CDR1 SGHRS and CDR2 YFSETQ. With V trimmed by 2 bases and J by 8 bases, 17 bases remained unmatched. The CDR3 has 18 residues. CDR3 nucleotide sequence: TGCGCCAGCAGCTTCAAGGCGAGGGGGATCGCGGGAGGGCATGAGCAGTTCTTC. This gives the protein CASSFKARGIAGGHEQFF. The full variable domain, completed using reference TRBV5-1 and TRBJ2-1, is KAGVTQTPRYLIKTRGQQVTLSCSPISGHRSVSWYQQTPGQGLQFLFEYFSETQRNKGNFPGRFSGRQFSNSRSEMNVSTLELGDSALYLCASSFKARGIAGGHEQFFGPGTRLTVL.

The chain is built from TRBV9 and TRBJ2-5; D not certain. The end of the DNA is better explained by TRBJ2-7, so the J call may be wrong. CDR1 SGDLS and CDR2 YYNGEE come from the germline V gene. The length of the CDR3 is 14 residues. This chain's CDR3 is CASSVAYTNYEQYF. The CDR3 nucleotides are TGTGCCAGCAGCGTGGCGTACACAAACTACGAGCAGTACTTC.

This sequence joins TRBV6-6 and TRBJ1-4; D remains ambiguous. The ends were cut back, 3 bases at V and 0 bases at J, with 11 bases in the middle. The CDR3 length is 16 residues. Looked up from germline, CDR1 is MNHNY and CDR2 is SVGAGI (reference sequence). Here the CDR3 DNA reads TGTGCCAGCAGTTATGAGAGGGCCGCAACTAATGAAAAACTGTTTTTT. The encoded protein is CASSYERAATNEKLFF.

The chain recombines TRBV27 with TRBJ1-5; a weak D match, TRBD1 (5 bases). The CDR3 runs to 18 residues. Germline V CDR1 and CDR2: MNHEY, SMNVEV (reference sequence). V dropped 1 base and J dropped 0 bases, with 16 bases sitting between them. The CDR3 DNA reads TGTGCCAGCAGTTTATATTTTCCTGGGGCCTATAGCAATCAGCCCCAGCATTTT. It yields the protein CASSLYFPGAYSNQPQHF.

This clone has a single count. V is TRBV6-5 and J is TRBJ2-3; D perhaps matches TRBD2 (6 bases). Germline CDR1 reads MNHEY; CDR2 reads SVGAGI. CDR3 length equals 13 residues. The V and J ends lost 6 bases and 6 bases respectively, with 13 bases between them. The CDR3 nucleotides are TGTGCCAGCAGGGGACTGGATATGGATACGCAGTATTTT. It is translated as CASRGLDMDTQYF.

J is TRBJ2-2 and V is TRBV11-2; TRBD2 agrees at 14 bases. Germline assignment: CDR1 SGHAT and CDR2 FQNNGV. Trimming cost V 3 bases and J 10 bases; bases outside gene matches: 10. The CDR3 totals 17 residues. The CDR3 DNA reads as TGTGCCAGCAGCTTTCGTCCGGGACTAGCGGGAGAAGAGGAGCTGTTTTTT. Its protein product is CASSFRPGLAGEEELFF.

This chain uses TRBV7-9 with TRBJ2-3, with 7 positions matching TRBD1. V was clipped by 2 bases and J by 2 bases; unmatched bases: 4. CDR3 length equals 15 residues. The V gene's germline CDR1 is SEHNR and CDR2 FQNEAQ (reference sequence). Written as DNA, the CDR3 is TGTGCCAGCAGCTTATTGACAGGGTCCACAGATACGCAGTATTTT. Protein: CASSLLTGSTDTQYF.

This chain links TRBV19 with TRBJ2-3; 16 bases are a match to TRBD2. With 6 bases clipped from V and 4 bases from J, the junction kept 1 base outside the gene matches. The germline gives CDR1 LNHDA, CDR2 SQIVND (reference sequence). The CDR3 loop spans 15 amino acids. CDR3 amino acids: CASRGLAGGPDTQYF. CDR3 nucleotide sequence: TGTGCCAGTAGGGGACTAGCGGGAGGGCCAGATACGCAGTATTTT.

CDR3: CATSNPPAGAYEQYV. DNA of the CDR3: TGTGCCACCAGTAACCCCCCGGCAGGGGCCTACGAGCAGTACGTC. This chain uses TRBV15 with TRBJ2-7; the D gene is possibly TRBD1 (6 bases). The CDR3 sequence is 15 residues long. Germline V gene sequence: CDR1 LNHNV, CDR2 YYDKDF (reference sequence). V lost 6 bases to trimming and J lost 2 bases, with 17 bases between them.

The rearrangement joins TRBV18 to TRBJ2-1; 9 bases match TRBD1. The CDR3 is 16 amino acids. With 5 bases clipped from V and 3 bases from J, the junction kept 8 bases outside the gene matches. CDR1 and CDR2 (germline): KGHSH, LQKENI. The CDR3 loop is CASSEQGAPRYNEQFF. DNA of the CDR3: TGTGCCAGCTCAGAACAGGGGGCCCCCCGCTACAATGAGCAGTTCTTC.

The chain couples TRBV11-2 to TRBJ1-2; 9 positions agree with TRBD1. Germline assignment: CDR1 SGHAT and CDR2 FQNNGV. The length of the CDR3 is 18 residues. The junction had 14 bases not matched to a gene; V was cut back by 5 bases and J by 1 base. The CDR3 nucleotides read TGTGCCAGCAGCACCAATTGGGGGACAGGGTTCCTTAACTATGGCTACACCTTC. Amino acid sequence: CASSTNWGTGFLNYGYTF.

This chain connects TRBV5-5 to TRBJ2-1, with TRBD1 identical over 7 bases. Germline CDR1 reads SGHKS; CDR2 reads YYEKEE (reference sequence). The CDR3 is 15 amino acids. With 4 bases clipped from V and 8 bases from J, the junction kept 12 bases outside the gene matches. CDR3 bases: TGTGCCAGCAGCCCGACGATACAGGGGTTAGATGAGCAGTTCTTC. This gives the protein CASSPTIQGLDEQFF.

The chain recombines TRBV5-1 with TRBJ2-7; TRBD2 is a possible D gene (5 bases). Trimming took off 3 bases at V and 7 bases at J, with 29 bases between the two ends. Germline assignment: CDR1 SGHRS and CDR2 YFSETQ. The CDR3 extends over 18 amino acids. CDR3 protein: CASSSPGLRHRARREQYV. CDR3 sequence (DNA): TGCGCCAGCAGCTCGCCCGGACTGCGACACCGCGCGCGGAGGGAGCAGTACGTC.

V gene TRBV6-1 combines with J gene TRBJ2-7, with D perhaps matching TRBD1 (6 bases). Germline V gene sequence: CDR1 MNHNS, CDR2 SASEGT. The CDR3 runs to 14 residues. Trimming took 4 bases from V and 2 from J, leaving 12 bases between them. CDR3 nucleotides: TGTGCCAGCAGTGTCAGGGGCACCCCCTACGAGCAGTACGTC. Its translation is CASSVRGTPYEQYV.

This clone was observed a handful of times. This CDR3 is CSAMDSYGYTF. The CDR3 region has the DNA TGCAGTGCTATGGACAGCTATGGCTACACCTTC. This chain links TRBV20-1 with TRBJ1-2, with D perhaps matching TRBD1 (6 bases). Trimming took 4 bases from V and 4 from J, leaving 7 bases between them. The CDR3 covers 11 residues. Per germline, CDR1 DFQATT and CDR2 SNEGSKA (reference sequence).

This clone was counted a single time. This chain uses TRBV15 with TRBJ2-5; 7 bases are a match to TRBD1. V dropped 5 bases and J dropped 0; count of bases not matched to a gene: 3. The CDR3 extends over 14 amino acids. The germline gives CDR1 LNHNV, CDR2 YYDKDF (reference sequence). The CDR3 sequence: CATSRDRNQETQYF. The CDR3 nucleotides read TGTGCCACCAGCCGGGACAGAAACCAAGAGACCCAGTACTTC. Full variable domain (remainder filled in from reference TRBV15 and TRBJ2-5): DAMVIQNPRYQVTQFGKPVTLSCSQTLNHNVMYWYQQKSSQAPKLLFHYYDKDFNNEADTPDNFQSRRPNTSFCFLDIRSPGLGDTAMYLCATSRDRNQETQYFGPGTRLLVL.

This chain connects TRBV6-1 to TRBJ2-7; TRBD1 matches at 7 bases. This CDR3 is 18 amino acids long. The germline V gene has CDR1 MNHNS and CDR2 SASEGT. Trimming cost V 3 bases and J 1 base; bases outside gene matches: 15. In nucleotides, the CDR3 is TGTGCCAGCAGTGACGGTTTCAGGGGGTTCGGGGTGTCCTACGAGCAGTACGTC. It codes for CASSDGFRGFGVSYEQYV.

CDR3 nucleotide sequence: TGTGCCAGCAGCCTATTGGGCAGCCGGGAGCAGTACGTC. Amino acid sequence: CASSLLGSREQYV. This chain connects TRBV11-2 to TRBJ2-7, with D uncertain. The V end lost 5 bases, the J end lost 7 bases, and 15 bases lay between the germline ends. Germline CDR1 SGHAT, CDR2 FQNNGV. The CDR3 sequence is 13 residues long.

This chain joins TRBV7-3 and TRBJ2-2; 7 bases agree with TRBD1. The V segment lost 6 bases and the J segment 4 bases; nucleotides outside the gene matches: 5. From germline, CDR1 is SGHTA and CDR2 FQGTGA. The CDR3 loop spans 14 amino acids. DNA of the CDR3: TGTGCCAGCAGTCTACAGGGGAGCACCGGGGAGCTGTTTTTT. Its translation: CASSLQGSTGELFF.

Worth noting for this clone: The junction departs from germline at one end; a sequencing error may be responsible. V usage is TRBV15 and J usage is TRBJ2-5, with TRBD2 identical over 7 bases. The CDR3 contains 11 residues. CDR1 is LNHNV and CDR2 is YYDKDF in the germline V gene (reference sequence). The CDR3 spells CATSRGTTRDF. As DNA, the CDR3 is TGTGCCACCAGCAGGGGGACTACCCGGGACTTC.

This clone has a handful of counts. The CDR3 region has the DNA TGTGCCAGCACAGGACTAGCGAACTCTGGGGCCAACGTCCTGACTTTC. It is translated as CASTGLANSGANVLTF. The chain employs TRBV6-6 and TRBJ2-6; TRBD2 aligns across 9 bases. In germline, CDR1 is MNHNY, CDR2 SVGAGI (reference sequence). The CDR3 length is 16 residues. V shed 7 bases, J shed 0 bases, and the junction held 4 bases outside the gene matches.

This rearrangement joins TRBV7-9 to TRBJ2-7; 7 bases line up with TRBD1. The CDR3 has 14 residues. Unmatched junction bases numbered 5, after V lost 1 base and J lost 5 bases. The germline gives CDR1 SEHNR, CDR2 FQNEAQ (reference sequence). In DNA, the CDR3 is TGTGCCAGCAGCTTAGGACAGGGTTGGGACGAGCAGTACTTC. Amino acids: CASSLGQGWDEQYF.

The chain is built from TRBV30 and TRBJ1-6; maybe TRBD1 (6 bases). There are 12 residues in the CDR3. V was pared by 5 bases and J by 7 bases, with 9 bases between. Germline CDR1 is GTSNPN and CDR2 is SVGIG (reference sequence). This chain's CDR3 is CAWGQPNSPLHF. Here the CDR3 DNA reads TGTGCCTGGGGACAGCCAAATTCACCCCTCCACTTT.